This T cell receptor (beta chain) stems from a study of shared clonotypes between healthy human individuals. General study results and limits: The sharing of 5% to 5.5% of naive CD4 clonotypes was seen across a handful of donors. Since donors were few, the genetic and exposure-history diversity represented was limited.

For sorted subsets, 150 to 200 ng DNA per replicate equaled some 27,000 T cell genomes. The assay was immunoSEQ multiplex PCR, and TCRdb's table has in-frame clones only and misses some. This table has about 680,000 clones, 73% appearing once. Naive CD45RA+ and memory CD45RA-negative subsets were split from CD4+ cells. Germline CDR1 reads SGHRS; CDR2 reads YFSETQ. The CDR3 totals 13 residues. V lost 2 bases, J lost 2 bases, and 7 bases lay in between. A note on this clone: The antigen remains unidentified. The sample carries other DNA sequences with the same CDR3.

The TCR was taken from a woman aged 25 to 39 in good health. J is TRBJ1-1 and V is TRBV5-1; D call uncertain. Material: memory CD4+ T cells sorted from blood. Subset here: CD45RA-negative fraction. The CDR3 spells CASSFSANTEAFF. Here the CDR3 DNA reads TGCGCCAGCAGCTTCAGCGCAAACACTGAAGCTTTCTTT.